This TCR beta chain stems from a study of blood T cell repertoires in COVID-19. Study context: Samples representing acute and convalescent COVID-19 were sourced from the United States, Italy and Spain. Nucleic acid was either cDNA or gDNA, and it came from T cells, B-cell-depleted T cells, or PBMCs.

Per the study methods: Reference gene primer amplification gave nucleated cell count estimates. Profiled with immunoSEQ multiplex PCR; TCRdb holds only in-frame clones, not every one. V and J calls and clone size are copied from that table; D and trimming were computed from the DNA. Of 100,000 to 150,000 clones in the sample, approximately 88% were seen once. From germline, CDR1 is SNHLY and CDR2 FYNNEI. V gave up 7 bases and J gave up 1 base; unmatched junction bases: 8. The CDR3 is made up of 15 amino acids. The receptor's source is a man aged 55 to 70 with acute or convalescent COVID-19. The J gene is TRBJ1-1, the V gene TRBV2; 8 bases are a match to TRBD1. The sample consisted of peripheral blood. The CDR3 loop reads CASKVTGAPNTEAFF. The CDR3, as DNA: TGTGCCAGCAAAGTGACAGGGGCCCCGAACACTGAAGCTTTCTTT.